The rows below give T cell receptor beta chains drawn from one sample of a study of shared clonotypes between healthy human individuals. The repertoire was sequenced with immunoSEQ multiplex PCR; TCRdb's copy has only in-frame clones and lacks some. The data contain around 600,000 clones, roughly 96% of them singletons. Sequences were obtained from naive CD8+ T cells sorted from blood. The receptors originated from a woman in her twenties or thirties in good health. CDR3s include the opening cysteine and the closing phenylalanine or tryptophan. The order of the fields is CDR3 length, D gene, V gene, clone size, J gene, CDR3 DNA, CDR3 protein. The D gene is left open where the match is weak. Clone sizes are given selectively: once, few, many, or a class where the clone is expanded.

length: 13
D: NA
V: TRBV10-3
size: NA
J: TRBJ1-1
DNA: TGTGCCATCAGAATACAGTGGGGCACTGAAGCTTTCTTT
CDR3: CAIRIQWGTEAFF

length: 16
D: TRBD2
V: TRBV7-9
size: NA
J: TRBJ2-5
DNA: TGTGCCAGCAGCTCGACTAGCGGGAGGGCCTTGGAGACCCAGTACTTC
CDR3: CASSSTSGRALETQYF

length: 13
D: NA
V: TRBV7-9
size: NA
J: TRBJ1-1
DNA: TGTGCCAGCAGCTTAAAGGGGTTCACTGAAGCTTTCTTT
CDR3: CASSLKGFTEAFF

length: 15
D: TRBD2
V: TRBV7-9
size: NA
J: TRBJ2-3
DNA: TGTGCCAGCAGCTTAACCGGCGGGAGACAAGATACGCAGTATTTT
CDR3: CASSLTGGRQDTQYF

length: 13
D: NA
V: TRBV27
size: NA
J: TRBJ1-4
DNA: TGTGCCAGCAGCCCCGGACTCAGGGGAAAACTGTTTTTT
CDR3: CASSPGLRGKLFF

length: 13
D: NA
V: TRBV27
size: NA
J: TRBJ2-1
DNA: TGTGCCAGCTGTTTAATCCAGGGCCATGAGCAGTTCTTC
CDR3: CASCLIQGHEQFF

length: 13
D: TRBD2
V: TRBV29-1
size: NA
J: TRBJ2-2
DNA: TGCAGCGGACTAGCGGCAAACACCGGGGAGCTGTTTTTT
CDR3: CSGLAANTGELFF

length: 14
D: NA
V: TRBV7-9
size: once
J: TRBJ2-2
DNA: TGTGCCAGCAGCTTTGACCCTATTCCCGGGGAGCTGTTTTTT
CDR3: CASSFDPIPGELFF

length: 15
D: NA
V: TRBV11-2
size: NA
J: TRBJ2-5
DNA: TGTGCCAGCAGCTTTGGGCTTAGGAGCGACGAGACCCAGTACTTC
CDR3: CASSFGLRSDETQYF

length: 15
D: TRBD1
V: TRBV15
size: NA
J: TRBJ2-7
DNA: TGTGCCACCAGCGCCCGACAGGGTACTCCCTACGAGCAGTACTTC
CDR3: CATSARQGTPYEQYF

length: 13
D: NA
V: TRBV30
size: once
J: TRBJ2-7
DNA: TGTGCCTGGAGTGTAGGCGAGGGCTACGAGCAGTACTTC
CDR3: CAWSVGEGYEQYF

length: 19
D: TRBD2
V: TRBV5-1
size: NA
J: TRBJ2-1
DNA: TGCGCCAGCAGACGTTTGGGGCTAGCGGGGGAAAGCTCCTACAATGAGCAGTTCTTC
CDR3: CASRRLGLAGESSYNEQFF

length: 18
D: TRBD2
V: TRBV27
size: NA
J: TRBJ2-2
DNA: TGTGCCAGCAGTTTAGGCCCAGGGAGCGGGAGGTACACCGGGGAGCTGTTTTTT
CDR3: CASSLGPGSGRYTGELFF

length: 15
D: NA
V: TRBV7-9
size: NA
J: TRBJ2-2
DNA: TGTGCCAGCAGCTTACGAGACCGGGGGACCGGGGAGCTGTTTTTT
CDR3: CASSLRDRGTGELFF

length: 14
D: NA
V: TRBV13
size: once
J: TRBJ1-1
DNA: TGTGCCACAGAGGGGGGTACGGTGAGGGCTGAAGCTTTCTTT
CDR3: CATEGGTVRAEAFF

length: 16
D: TRBD2
V: TRBV9
size: NA
J: TRBJ2-3
DNA: TGTGCCAGCAGCGCTCGACTAGCGGGAGTCGCAGATACGCAGTATTTT
CDR3: CASSARLAGVADTQYF

length: 15
D: NA
V: TRBV28
size: NA
J: TRBJ2-5
DNA: TGTGCCAGCTACCCGCGGCTGGTCAGGGAGGAGACCCAGTACTTC
CDR3: CASYPRLVREETQYF

length: 12
D: TRBD1
V: TRBV10-2
size: NA
J: TRBJ2-7
DNA: TGCGCCAGCGGAACAGGGGTCGAGGAGCAGTACTTC
CDR3: CASGTGVEEQYF

length: 16
D: NA
V: TRBV16
size: NA
J: TRBJ2-1
DNA: TGTGCCAGCAGCCAATCGTACGCGGGCCCCGGTGGTGAGCAGTTCTTC
CDR3: CASSQSYAGPGGEQFF

length: 14
D: NA
V: TRBV7-9
size: NA
J: TRBJ2-7
DNA: TGTGCCAGCAGTCATGGCTCTAGCGCTCGGGAGCAGTACTTC
CDR3: CASSHGSSAREQYF

length: 14
D: NA
V: TRBV13
size: NA
J: TRBJ1-2
DNA: TGTGCCAGCAGCTTAGGGGAGGGGTTCTATGGCTACACCTTC
CDR3: CASSLGEGFYGYTF

length: 12
D: NA
V: TRBV27
size: NA
J: TRBJ1-2
DNA: TGTGCCAGCAGTGCAAAAATGGGCAACTACACCTTC
CDR3: CASSAKMGNYTF

length: 13
D: NA
V: TRBV7-9
size: NA
J: TRBJ1-4
DNA: TGTGCCAGCAGCAGGACAGAAAATGAAAAACTGTTTTTT
CDR3: CASSRTENEKLFF

length: 13
D: NA
V: TRBV28
size: NA
J: TRBJ2-7
DNA: TGTGCCAGCAGTTTAGACGGAAGTTACGAGCAGTACTTC
CDR3: CASSLDGSYEQYF

length: 17
D: TRBD2
V: TRBV7-9
size: NA
J: TRBJ2-7
DNA: TGTGCCAGCAGCCCCCGTGCAGCGGGAGTTCTCTCGTACGAGCAGTACTTC
CDR3: CASSPRAAGVLSYEQYF

length: 15
D: TRBD2
V: TRBV5-6
size: NA
J: TRBJ2-7
DNA: TGTGCCAGCAGCTTGGCCACTAGCGGGACTTACGAGCAGTACTTC
CDR3: CASSLATSGTYEQYF

length: 14
D: TRBD2
V: TRBV28
size: NA
J: TRBJ2-1
DNA: TGTGCCAGCAAGTTCCGGCGGGGGTACAATGAGCAGTTCTTC
CDR3: CASKFRRGYNEQFF

length: 13
D: NA
V: TRBV9
size: few
J: TRBJ1-1
DNA: TGTGCCAGCAGGAACAGGGAGGGCACTGAAGCTTTCTTT
CDR3: CASRNREGTEAFF

length: 9
D: NA
V: TRBV10-2
size: NA
J: TRBJ1-1
DNA: TGCGCCAGCGGGGCTGAAGCTTTCTTT
CDR3: CASGAEAFF

length: 16
D: TRBD2
V: TRBV2
size: few
J: TRBJ2-7
DNA: TGTGCCAGCACGGGGCGGACTAGCGGCCCCAGTGGGGAGCAGTACTTC
CDR3: CASTGRTSGPSGEQYF

length: 14
D: NA
V: TRBV2
size: NA
J: TRBJ1-2
DNA: TGTGCCAGCACCCAGCCGGAAAAGGACTATGGCTACACCTTC
CDR3: CASTQPEKDYGYTF

length: 15
D: NA
V: TRBV30
size: few
J: TRBJ1-2
DNA: TGTGCCTGGAGTTTCATGGACTCCACACCCTATGGCTACACCTTC
CDR3: CAWSFMDSTPYGYTF

length: 11
D: NA
V: TRBV28
size: NA
J: TRBJ2-1
DNA: TGTGCCAGCAGTTTATGGGCTGAGCAGTTCTTC
CDR3: CASSLWAEQFF

length: 16
D: NA
V: TRBV2
size: NA
J: TRBJ2-5
DNA: TGTGCCAGCAGTGAACGTGTTTCAAGAGCCGCAGAGACCCAGTACTTC
CDR3: CASSERVSRAAETQYF

length: 15
D: TRBD1
V: TRBV6-6
size: NA
J: TRBJ1-1
DNA: TGTGCCAGCAGCCGAGGACAGGGTATTTACACTGAAGCTTTCTTT
CDR3: CASSRGQGIYTEAFF

length: 11
D: NA
V: TRBV7-9
size: NA
J: TRBJ2-3
DNA: TGTGCCAGCAGCTTCACGGATACGCAGTATTTT
CDR3: CASSFTDTQYF

length: 14
D: NA
V: TRBV5-6
size: NA
J: TRBJ2-7
DNA: TGTGCCAGCGGCTCGGTAGCGGACTCCTACGAGCAGTACTTC
CDR3: CASGSVADSYEQYF

length: 15
D: TRBD1
V: TRBV10-3
size: few
J: TRBJ2-7
DNA: TGTGCCATCAGTGAGCCAGAACAGGGGGCCTACGAGCAGTACTTC
CDR3: CAISEPEQGAYEQYF

length: 13
D: NA
V: TRBV4-1
size: once
J: TRBJ1-1
DNA: TGCGCCAGCAGCCAAGTGTTGAACACTGAAGCTTTCTTT
CDR3: CASSQVLNTEAFF

length: 13
D: NA
V: TRBV25-1
size: once
J: TRBJ2-7
DNA: TGTGCCAGCAGTGAGGATAAGTCCTACGAGCAGTACTTC
CDR3: CASSEDKSYEQYF

length: 13
D: NA
V: TRBV7-9
size: NA
J: TRBJ2-7
DNA: TGTGCCAGCAGCCCGACAGCCTCCTACGAGCAGTACTTC
CDR3: CASSPTASYEQYF

length: 14
D: NA
V: TRBV27
size: NA
J: TRBJ1-1
DNA: TGTGCCAGCAGTTTAGCCGGGGCGAACACTGAAGCTTTCTTT
CDR3: CASSLAGANTEAFF

length: 13
D: NA
V: TRBV19
size: once
J: TRBJ2-5
DNA: TGTGCCAGTAGTATAGGGGGAGCAGAGACCCAGTACTTC
CDR3: CASSIGGAETQYF

length: 18
D: NA
V: TRBV2
size: NA
J: TRBJ1-4
DNA: TGTGCCAGCATCCGCCTACAGGGATGGCGGGCAACTAATGAAAAACTGTTTTTT
CDR3: CASIRLQGWRATNEKLFF

length: 16
D: NA
V: TRBV10-1
size: NA
J: TRBJ2-7
DNA: TGCGCCAGCAGCGCCGGCTTCGACACCGGAGGATACGAGCAGTACTTC
CDR3: CASSAGFDTGGYEQYF

length: 14
D: NA
V: TRBV15
size: NA
J: TRBJ2-7
DNA: TGTGCCACCAGCATCGGGGCGGATACCTACGAGCAGTACTTC
CDR3: CATSIGADTYEQYF

length: 12
D: TRBD1
V: TRBV6-5
size: once
J: TRBJ1-1
DNA: TGTGCCAGCAGTCAGGGACAGACTGAAGCTTTCTTT
CDR3: CASSQGQTEAFF

length: 13
D: NA
V: TRBV13
size: once
J: TRBJ2-1
DNA: TGTGCCAGCAGCCCCCCGGAGCCCAATGAGCAGTTCTTC
CDR3: CASSPPEPNEQFF

length: 13
D: NA
V: TRBV28
size: NA
J: TRBJ1-2
DNA: TGTGCCTCGACTCGACAGGAAAACTATGGCTACACCTTC
CDR3: CASTRQENYGYTF

length: 14
D: NA
V: TRBV4-2
size: NA
J: TRBJ2-7
DNA: TGTGCCAGCAGCCAAGATCTCCCTACCGACGAGCAGTACTTC
CDR3: CASSQDLPTDEQYF

length: 18
D: NA
V: TRBV7-8
size: NA
J: TRBJ1-3
DNA: TGTGCCAGCAGCTTAGAGGTAGCCAGGGAGGATTCTGGAAACACCATATATTTT
CDR3: CASSLEVAREDSGNTIYF

length: 13
D: NA
V: TRBV4-1
size: NA
J: TRBJ2-2
DNA: TGCGCCAGCAGCCAAACGGGAGCCGGGGAGCTGTTTTTT
CDR3: CASSQTGAGELFF

length: 13
D: NA
V: TRBV30
size: NA
J: TRBJ2-7
DNA: TGTGCCTGGAGAAGGGGAAACTCCTACGAGCAGTACTTC
CDR3: CAWRRGNSYEQYF

length: 14
D: TRBD1
V: TRBV7-6
size: once
J: TRBJ1-1
DNA: TGTGCCAGCAGCCGCGGACAGGCTTACACTGAAGCTTTCTTT
CDR3: CASSRGQAYTEAFF

length: 14
D: NA
V: TRBV15
size: NA
J: TRBJ2-1
DNA: TGTGCCACGAACCTGGAAAGCTCCTACAATGAGCAGTTCTTC
CDR3: CATNLESSYNEQFF

length: 16
D: NA
V: TRBV28
size: NA
J: TRBJ1-5
DNA: TGTGCCAGCAGTCTACTGACGACGGGGGTCAATCAGCCCCAGCATTTT
CDR3: CASSLLTTGVNQPQHF

length: 13
D: NA
V: TRBV29-1
size: NA
J: TRBJ2-3
DNA: TGCAGCGTTGATACCCGGGAATGGGATACGCAGTATTTT
CDR3: CSVDTREWDTQYF